This entry lists 30 T cell receptor beta chains sequenced from one sample in a study of blood T cell repertoires in COVID-19. Only in-frame clones appear in the TCRdb table, and some are missing; sequencing was by immunoSEQ multiplex PCR. The sample consists of 55,000 to 65,000 clones, over 75% of them appearing once. The sequencing sample was made of peripheral blood. These receptors were collected from a woman older than 75 with acute or convalescent COVID-19.

V usage is TRBV6-2 or TRBV6-3 and J usage is TRBJ2-1; TRBD2 might be the D (6 bases). V lost 6 bases, J lost 7 bases, and 19 bases lay in between. This CDR3 is 15 amino acids long. Germline V gene data show CDR1 as MNHEY and CDR2 as SVGEGT. The CDR3, as DNA: TGTGCCAGCAGCCCCGGAGGGAGCCCTGGGAATGAGCAGTTCTTC. It codes for CASSPGGSPGNEQFF.

V usage is TRBV7-9 and J usage is TRBJ1-1; 7 bases line up with TRBD1. V dropped 1 base and J dropped 3; count of bases not matched to a gene: 2. The CDR3 runs 14 residues. Germline values: CDR1 SEHNR, CDR2 FQNEAQ (reference sequence). The CDR3 DNA reads as TGTGCCAGCAGCTTAGACAGGGGCGACACTGAAGCTTTCTTT. It codes for CASSLDRGDTEAFF.

The chain links TRBV19 to TRBJ1-1; tentative D call: TRBD1 (6 bases). This CDR3 comprises 13 residues. The germline V gene encodes CDR1 LNHDA and CDR2 SQIVND (reference sequence). The V end was cut by 3 bases, the J end by 6 bases, with 11 bases between. CDR3 loop: CASSIQGFPEAFF. The CDR3 DNA follows: TGTGCCAGTAGTATCCAGGGGTTCCCTGAAGCTTTCTTT.

This sequence joins TRBV7-2 and TRBJ2-7; 8 positions match TRBD1. V lost 5 bases, J lost 3 bases, and 3 bases stayed unmatched. The germline V gene encodes CDR1 SGHTA and CDR2 FQGNSA. CDR3 length: 13 residues. The CDR3 sequence: CASSKGQVYEQYF. CDR3 coding DNA: TGTGCCAGCAGCAAGGGACAGGTCTACGAGCAGTACTTC.

V gene TRBV6-5 combines with J gene TRBJ2-6; tentatively, D is TRBD1 (5 bases). The CDR3 loop spans 15 amino acids. V lost 5 bases and J 0 bases, leaving 8 bases between the germline ends. Per the germline V gene, CDR1 is MNHEY and CDR2 is SVGAGI. The CDR3 DNA sequence: TGTGCCAGCAGTCGTGACAGCTCTGGGGCCAACGTCCTGACTTTC. Its translation is CASSRDSSGANVLTF.

The genes are TRBV2 and TRBJ2-1; 7 bases fit TRBD2. The CDR3 runs to 17 residues. J lost 4 bases, V lost 0 bases, and 9 bases had no gene match. Germline CDR1 reads SNHLY; CDR2 reads FYNNEI. The CDR3 nucleotides read TGTGCCAGCAGTGAAGCGGGGTGGCGAGCGGGGTACAATGAGCAGTTCTTC. Its protein is CASSEAGWRAGYNEQFF.

The gene calls are TRBV7-3 and TRBJ2-4; perhaps TRBD2 as D (6 bases). The CDR3 covers 14 residues. CDR1 and CDR2 (germline): SGHTA, FQGTGA. The ends were cut back, 5 bases at V and 9 bases at J, with 17 bases in the middle. The CDR3 DNA is TGTGCCAGCAGCCCCGCAAGGGGAGGCGGCATTCAGTACTTC. This translates into CASSPARGGGIQYF.

V and J are TRBV6-2 or TRBV6-3 and TRBJ1-5; no clear D. The CDR3 runs to 15 residues. V lost 2 bases and J 7 bases, leaving 15 bases between the germline ends. Per germline, CDR1 MNHEY and CDR2 SVGEGT. The CDR3 nucleotides read TGTGCCAGCAGTTACGGCAGAAAGTTTTCGCAGCCCCAGCATTTT. As protein: CASSYGRKFSQPQHF.

This rearrangement joins TRBV28 to TRBJ2-1, with TRBD2 matching 9 bases. The germline gives CDR1 MDHEN, CDR2 SYDVKM. The CDR3 is 16 amino acids. V lost 5 bases, J lost 0 bases, and 5 bases stayed unmatched. The CDR3 DNA sequence: TGTGCCAGCAGTCCTCTAGCGGGAAGCTCCTACAATGAGCAGTTCTTC. Its translation: CASSPLAGSSYNEQFF.

The V and J genes are TRBV28 and TRBJ1-4; D is unclear. V was trimmed by 7 bases and J by 7 bases, leaving 16 bases between them. Germline CDR1 reads MDHEN; CDR2 reads SYDVKM. The CDR3 totals 14 residues. In DNA form, the CDR3 reads TGTGCCAGCACCCCTGGCGGGTTTGGTGAAAAACTGTTTTTT. Protein: CASTPGGFGEKLFF.

This clone has only a few counts. The genes are TRBV5-1 and TRBJ1-1; unclear D gene. This CDR3 contains 14 residues. Germline V CDR1 and CDR2: SGHRS, YFSETQ. Deletions cut 0 bases from V and 0 bases from J, with 6 bases between. In DNA, the CDR3 is TGCGCCAGCAGCTTGGACAGATTGAACACTGAAGCTTTCTTT. Its translation: CASSLDRLNTEAFF.

The table lists this clone with a count of one. The J gene is TRBJ2-5, the V gene TRBV5-1; a possible D gene is TRBD2 (6 bases). Germline values: CDR1 SGHRS, CDR2 YFSETQ. With 1 base removed from V and 0 bases from J, the gap between germline ends came to 10 bases. The CDR3 extends over 15 amino acids. In DNA, the CDR3 is TGCGCCAGCAGCTTGACTAGCCCCTACCAAGAGACCCAGTACTTC. Translated, it gives CASSLTSPYQETQYF.

The rearrangement joins TRBV27 to TRBJ2-5; possibly TRBD1 for D (6 bases). Per germline, CDR1 MNHEY and CDR2 SMNVEV (reference sequence). The CDR3 is made up of 14 amino acids. V was trimmed by 7 bases and J by 4 bases, leaving 16 bases between them. CDR3 amino acids: CASTGRGVGETQYF. CDR3 sequence (DNA): TGTGCCAGCACGGGCAGGGGAGTCGGAGAGACCCAGTACTTC.

The J gene is TRBJ1-6, the V gene TRBV3-1 (or the pseudogene TRBV3-2), with 8 positions matching TRBD1. Trimming at V came to 1 base and at J to 7 bases, leaving 0 bases not matched to a gene. The CDR3 is 14 amino acids. Looked up from germline, CDR1 is LGHDT and CDR2 is YNNKEL (reference sequence). The CDR3 coding sequence is TGTGCCAGCAGCCAAGGACAGGGGAATTCACCCCTCCACTTT. Protein: CASSQGQGNSPLHF.

This clone was detected many times. This sequence joins TRBV19 and TRBJ2-1, with 9 nucleotides matching TRBD2. Germline assignment: CDR1 LNHDA and CDR2 SQIVND (reference sequence). The junction had 13 bases not matched to a gene; V was cut back by 6 bases and J by 4 bases. This CDR3 has 17 amino acids. CDR3 sequence reads: CASRSGGGAYRYNEQFF. The CDR3 DNA reads as TGTGCCAGTAGAAGCGGCGGGGGGGCCTATCGGTACAATGAGCAGTTCTTC. The entire variable domain, with the rest obtained from reference TRBV19 and TRBJ2-1, is as follows: DGGITQSPKYLFRKEGQNVTLSCEQNLNHDAMYWYRQDPGQGLRLIYYSQIVNDFQKGDIAEGYSVSREKKESFPLTVTSAQKNPTAFYLCASRSGGGAYRYNEQFFGPGTRLTVL.

The V gene is TRBV19, the J gene TRBJ1-5; D gene ambiguous. CDR1 and CDR2 from the germline V gene are LNHDA and SQIVND (reference sequence). CDR3 length: 13 amino acids. V was pared by 8 bases and J by 1 base, with 9 bases between. In DNA, the CDR3 is TGTGCCAGTTCAGGATCCAGCAATCAGCCCCAGCATTTT. It codes for CASSGSSNQPQHF.

The CDR3 sequence: CASSPSWAGESEQYF. The CDR3 DNA reads as TGTGCCAGCAGCCCGAGCTGGGCGGGGGAGTCCGAGCAGTACTTC. The genes are TRBV11-2 and TRBJ2-7; 7 nucleotides agree with TRBD2. With 5 bases clipped from V and 6 bases from J, the junction kept 13 bases outside the gene matches. The V gene's germline CDR1 is SGHAT and CDR2 FQNNGV. This CDR3 is built from 15 residues.

The chain recombines TRBV27 with TRBJ1-1; D perhaps matches TRBD1 (6 bases). CDR3 length: 13 residues. The germline CDR1 and CDR2 sequences are MNHEY and SMNVEV (reference sequence). V lost 7 bases to trimming and J lost 4 bases, with 13 bases between them. The CDR3 spells CASNNRASTEAFF. The CDR3 nucleotides are TGTGCCAGCAATAACAGGGCGTCCACTGAAGCTTTCTTT.

The chain uses TRBV2 and TRBJ2-1; 13 nucleotides align to TRBD2. Germline CDR1 SNHLY, CDR2 FYNNEI. The CDR3 extends over 15 amino acids. V gave up 8 bases and J gave up 6 bases; unmatched junction bases: 7. Here the CDR3 reads CASHRLAGGLNEQFF. The CDR3 bases are TGTGCCAGCCATCGACTAGCGGGGGGCCTCAATGAGCAGTTCTTC.

The V call is TRBV24-1, the J call TRBJ2-1, with 16 bases matching TRBD2. This CDR3 region has 16 residues. The ends lost 4 bases at V and 10 bases at J; junction bases unmatched: 6. Germline V lookup: CDR1 KGHDR, CDR2 SFDVKD. This chain's CDR3 is CATSDPGTSGGVEQFF. The CDR3 coding sequence is TGTGCCACCAGTGACCCTGGGACTAGCGGGGGGGTAGAGCAGTTCTTC.

This chain uses TRBV24-1 with TRBJ2-3, with TRBD1 as a possible D gene (6 bases). Germline values: CDR1 KGHDR, CDR2 SFDVKD. V was trimmed by 2 bases and J by 6 bases, leaving 14 bases between them. This CDR3 is built from 15 residues. CDR3 amino acids: CATSDYREAGDTQYF. In nucleotides, the CDR3 is TGTGCCACCAGTGATTACAGGGAAGCTGGGGATACGCAGTATTTT.

The V call is TRBV5-6, the J call TRBJ1-1; TRBD1 matches at 9 bases. Germline CDR1 and CDR2: SGHDT and YYEEEE. There are 13 residues in the CDR3. The junction had 3 bases not matched to a gene; V was cut back by 5 bases and J by 4 bases. CDR3: CASSGTGFTEAFF. The CDR3 region has the DNA TGTGCCAGCAGTGGGACAGGGTTCACTGAAGCTTTCTTT.

J is TRBJ2-7 and V is TRBV19, with D perhaps matching TRBD2 (6 bases). The CDR3 spans 15 residues. Germline CDR1 is LNHDA and CDR2 is SQIVND (reference sequence). V gave up 6 bases and J gave up 1 base, with 16 bases separating them. CDR3 protein: CASSTRGASSYEQYF. In DNA form, the CDR3 reads TGTGCCAGTAGCACGCGGGGTGCGTCATCCTACGAGCAGTACTTC.

The chain combines TRBV7-9 with TRBJ1-4, with TRBD1 matching 7 bases. CDR1 and CDR2 (germline): SEHNR, FQNEAQ (reference sequence). Trimming removed 3 bases from V and 0 bases from J; junction bases left unmatched: 4. CDR3 length: 16 residues. The CDR3 region has the DNA TGTGCCAGCAGCTTCGGACAGGCTTCAACTAATGAAAAACTGTTTTTT. It yields the protein CASSFGQASTNEKLFF.

The genes are TRBV6-4 and TRBJ2-3; unclear D gene. V lost 2 bases and J lost 0, with 9 bases in between. Germline loops: CDR1 MRHNA, CDR2 SNTAGT. The CDR3 sequence is 15 residues long. CDR3 bases: TGTGCCAGCAGTGACCCCCCTACTAGCACAGATACGCAGTATTTT. The encoded protein is CASSDPPTSTDTQYF.

The chain carries TRBV7-9 and TRBJ2-4; maybe TRBD2 (7 bases). V was trimmed by 1 base and J by 8 bases, leaving 12 bases between them. The CDR3 loop spans 14 amino acids. Germline V gene lookup returns CDR1 SEHNR and CDR2 FQNEAQ (reference sequence). CDR3 bases: TGTGCCAGCAGCTTAGACAGGGAGGGGGACATTCAGTACTTC. Translation gives CASSLDREGDIQYF. The full variable domain, rest sourced from reference TRBV7-9 and TRBJ2-4, is DTGVSQNPRHKITKRGQNVTFRCDPISEHNRLYWYRQTLGQGPEFLTYFQNEAQLEKSRLLSDRFSAERPKGSFSTLEIQRTEQGDSAMYLCASSLDREGDIQYFGAGTRLSVL.

The chain couples TRBV19 to TRBJ2-3, with D possibly matching TRBD2 (7 bases). Trimming left V 3 bases short and J 5 bases short, with 21 bases between. Germline values: CDR1 LNHDA, CDR2 SQIVND (reference sequence). The CDR3 is 17 residues long. The CDR3 region has the DNA TGTGCCAGTAGTATGGTCAGGGCGGGGGCCTCCAGAGATACGCAGTATTTT. This translates into CASSMVRAGASRDTQYF.

The chain joins TRBV7-2 to TRBJ2-1; TRBD2 matches 10 bases. Germline V gives CDR1 SGHTA, CDR2 FQGNSA. This CDR3 is 16 amino acids long. V was clipped by 0 bases and J by 7 bases; unmatched bases: 6. The DNA of the CDR3 is TGTGCCAGCAGCTTAGCGCGGAGCGGGGGGGCTAATGAGCAGTTCTTC. It codes for CASSLARSGGANEQFF.

The rearrangement links TRBV11-2 to TRBJ1-6, with a weak D call TRBD1 (6 bases). The ends were cut back, 4 bases at V and 5 bases at J, with 12 bases in the middle. The CDR3 has 15 residues. Germline CDR1 reads SGHAT; CDR2 reads FQNNGV. CDR3 sequence reads: CASSSNRADNSPLHF. CDR3 nucleotides: TGTGCCAGCAGCTCCAACAGGGCTGATAATTCACCCCTCCACTTT.

V is TRBV19 and J is TRBJ1-4, with TRBD1 matching over 9 bases. The germline gives CDR1 LNHDA, CDR2 SQIVND (reference sequence). V was clipped by 4 bases and J by 1 base; unmatched bases: 1. The CDR3 spans 15 residues. The CDR3 reads CASSTGQGTNEKLFF. As DNA, the CDR3 is TGTGCCAGTAGTACGGGACAGGGAACTAATGAAAAACTGTTTTTT.